The 11 T cell receptor beta chains below come from one sample, sequenced in a study of monozygotic twins with cystic fibrosis. This table comes from immunoSEQ multiplex PCR, and its TCRdb copy is limited to in-frame clones, with some not included. The table shows around 30,000 clones, with approximately 80% occurring only once. The sequenced sample consisted of blood. All receptors come from a girl aged 2 to 9 with cystic fibrosis.

V is TRBV27 and J is TRBJ1-1; D gene unclear. Trimming took off 5 bases at V and 0 bases at J, with 7 bases between the two ends. This CDR3 contains 13 residues. Looked up from germline, CDR1 is MNHEY and CDR2 is SMNVEV (reference sequence). The DNA for the CDR3 is TGTGCCAGCAGTGGCCCTATGAACACTGAAGCTTTCTTT. Protein sequence: CASSGPMNTEAFF.

The chain is built from TRBV5-8 and TRBJ2-7, with D hard to call. This CDR3 region has 14 residues. V was cut by 1 base and J by 2 bases, with 10 bases left in between. In germline, CDR1 is SGHTS, CDR2 YDEGEE. CDR3 in amino acids: CASSLLGGTYEQYF. In DNA, the CDR3 is TGTGCCAGCAGCTTGTTAGGCGGTACCTACGAGCAGTACTTC. The full variable domain, with the rest looked up from reference TRBV5-8 and TRBJ2-7, is EAGVTQSPTHLIKTRGQQATLRCSPISGHTSVYWYQQALGLGLQFLLWYDEGEERNRGNFPPRFSGRQFPNYSSELNVNALELEDSALYLCASSLLGGTYEQYFGPGTRLTVT.

This chain links TRBV30 with TRBJ2-3, with D possibly TRBD2 on 6 matching bases. V lost 3 bases, J lost 2 bases, and 18 bases lay in between. CDR1 is GTSNPN and CDR2 is SVGIG in the germline V gene (reference sequence). The CDR3 consists of 16 residues. CDR3 sequence: CAWSVGLLATTDTQYF. The CDR3 coding sequence is TGTGCCTGGAGCGTAGGGCTACTAGCAACCACAGATACGCAGTATTTT.

This rearrangement joins TRBV5-4 to TRBJ1-2, with D unresolved. CDR1 and CDR2 from the germline V gene are SGHNT and YYREEE (reference sequence). Deletions cut 1 base from V and 2 bases from J, with 12 bases between. The CDR3 covers 15 residues. CDR3: CASSLRGRQNYGYTF. The CDR3 DNA follows: TGTGCCAGCAGCTTGAGAGGGAGACAAAACTATGGCTACACCTTC. The entire variable domain, with the rest obtained from reference TRBV5-4 and TRBJ1-2, is as follows: ETGVTQSPTHLIKTRGQQVTLRCSSQSGHNTVSWYQQALGQGPQFIFQYYREEENGRGNFPPRFSGLQFPNYSSELNVNALELDDSALYLCASSLRGRQNYGYTFGSGTRLTVV.

This clone was picked up a small number of times. This sequence joins TRBV10-2 and TRBJ1-1; unclear D gene. Germline CDR1 reads WSHSY; CDR2 reads SAAADI. The CDR3 contains 12 residues. The V gene lost 7 bases and the J gene lost 6 bases, with 12 bases spanning the gap. Here the CDR3 DNA reads TGCGCCAGCAAGACAAGAGCATCTGAAGCTTTCTTT. Its protein is CASKTRASEAFF.

The gene calls are TRBV28 and TRBJ1-5, with D possibly being TRBD1 (5 bases). The CDR3 totals 12 residues. Germline V gene data show CDR1 as MDHEN and CDR2 as SYDVKM. V was shortened by 8 bases and J by 8 bases, with 13 bases between the two germline ends. The CDR3 here is CASVKLGEPQHF. Here the CDR3 DNA reads TGTGCCAGCGTAAAGCTGGGGGAGCCCCAGCATTTT. Combining the CDR3 with reference TRBV28 and TRBJ1-5 gives the whole variable domain DVKVTQSSRYLVKRTGEKVFLECVQDMDHENMFWYRQDPGLGLRLIYFSYDVKMKEKGDIPEGYSVSREKKERFSLILESASTNQTSMYLCASVKLGEPQHFGDGTRLSIL.

This clone was counted once. V usage is TRBV30 and J usage is TRBJ2-5; 8 bases are shared with TRBD2. Germline V CDR1 and CDR2: GTSNPN, SVGIG (reference sequence). V was clipped by 3 bases and J by 1 base; unmatched bases: 4. The CDR3 consists of 14 residues. CDR3: CAWRRLALQETQYF. In DNA form, the CDR3 reads TGTGCCTGGAGGAGACTAGCGCTCCAAGAGACCCAGTACTTC.

The chain joins TRBV7-9 to TRBJ1-3; D is ambiguous. CDR1 SEHNR and CDR2 FQNEAQ come from the germline V gene (reference sequence). Trimming shortened V by 2 bases and J by 4 bases, and 3 bases separated the two germline ends. This CDR3 is built from 12 residues. CDR3 sequence reads: CASSLTGNTIYF. The CDR3 DNA is TGTGCCAGCAGCTTAACCGGAAACACCATATATTTT. Together with reference TRBV7-9 and TRBJ1-3, the CDR3 gives the full variable domain: DTGVSQNPRHKITKRGQNVTFRCDPISEHNRLYWYRQTLGQGPEFLTYFQNEAQLEKSRLLSDRFSAERPKGSFSTLEIQRTEQGDSAMYLCASSLTGNTIYFGEGSWLTVV.

This chain connects TRBV6-5 to TRBJ1-1; D remains unclear. V gave up 2 bases and J gave up 1 base, with 11 bases separating them. Germline CDR1 and CDR2: MNHEY and SVGAGI. The CDR3 is 15 residues long. The CDR3 sequence: CASSYNFATNTEAFF. The CDR3 DNA is TGTGCCAGCAGTTACAATTTCGCCACGAACACTGAAGCTTTCTTT.

The chain joins TRBV7-2 to TRBJ2-4; D gene ambiguous. Trimming removed 5 bases from V and 0 bases from J, with 14 bases in between. CDR1 is SGHTA, CDR2 FQGNSA, per germline. The CDR3 is 16 amino acids. The CDR3 nucleotides are TGTGCCAGCAGCCAAATCGGCAGGAAAGCCAAAAACATTCAGTACTTC. Translation gives CASSQIGRKAKNIQYF. The complete variable domain, with remaining parts taken from reference TRBV7-2 and TRBJ2-4, reads GAGVSQSPSNKVTEKGKDVELRCDPISGHTALYWYRQSLGQGLEFLIYFQGNSAPDKSGLPSDRFSAERTGGSVSTLTIQRTQQEDSAVYLCASSQIGRKAKNIQYFGAGTRLSVL.

The rearrangement joins TRBV7-9 to TRBJ2-1; 12 bases map to TRBD1. The CDR3 runs to 16 residues. Trimming took 4 bases from V and 8 from J; bases not matched to a gene: 9. The germline V gene encodes CDR1 SEHNR and CDR2 FQNEAQ (reference sequence). DNA for the CDR3: TGTGCCAGCAGCTCGGGACAGGGGGCAAGCAAAGATGAGCAGTTCTTC. Its translation is CASSSGQGASKDEQFF.